This T cell receptor (beta chain) was profiled in a study of beta chain features in type 1 diabetes. Study background: Examination covered around 98 million sorted cells spanning all samples. Broader study findings: Shorter TCRB CDR3s, moderately but significantly so, marked every one of the four CD4+ subsets in Type 1 diabetes patients.

CDR1 SQVTM and CDR2 ANQGSEA come from the germline V gene. The CDR3 contains 11 residues. V lost 4 bases to trimming and J lost 7 bases, with 10 bases between them. Expressed TCRB transcripts were sequenced, since all the RNA that had been isolated was reverse transcribed. Sequencing used immunoSEQ multiplex PCR; TCRdb keeps in-frame clones, though not all of them. The data hold roughly 260,000 clones, with roughly 10% observed a single time. The sample holds a few counts of this clone. Its specificity is unknown. The TCR originated in a man aged 25-40 years with type 1 diabetes. Sequenced input: naive CD4+ T cells from blood. The chain uses TRBV29-1 and TRBJ1-1; the D is unclear. DNA for the CDR3: TGCAGCGTTGGAGGCGTTAATGAAGCTTTCTTT. This translates into CSVGGVNEAFF.